One sample yielded the 2 T cell receptor beta chains listed below, sequenced in a study of spatial heterogeneity in lung cancer. The time point denotes: sample taken at primary tumor resection. Whole RNA was taken from tumor, nontumor lung or frozen PBMC; it was then sequenced unsorted. MiXCR, applied by TCRdb to the 5' RACE reads, yields one record per CDR3 protein. This table has 20,000 to 25,000 distinct CDR3 sequences, about 4.5% appearing once. Sample: PBMCs, taken at surgery. The receptors originated from a male donor with early-stage non-small cell lung cancer.

This chain connects TRBV3-1 to TRBJ2-1; the D is unclear. The germline gives CDR1 LGHDT, CDR2 YNNKEL (reference sequence). V was cut by 1 base and J by 9 bases, with 13 bases left in between. The CDR3 length is 14 residues. CDR3 sequence (DNA): TGTGCCAGCAGCCAAGTTATTCCTAACAGTGAGCAGTTCTTC. Amino acids: CASSQVIPNSEQFF.

The table lists this clonotype with many counts. V usage is TRBV7-9 and J usage is TRBJ1-6; no reliable D call. Germline lookup yields CDR1 SEHNR and CDR2 FQNEAQ (reference sequence). This CDR3 spans 15 amino acids. V was shortened by 6 bases and J by 1 base, with 10 bases between the two germline ends. The CDR3: CASRAGASYNSPLHF. CDR3 nucleotides: TGTGCCAGCAGGGCTGGTGCGTCCTATAATTCACCCCTCCACTTT.